Shown below are 24 T cell receptor beta chains from a single sample sequenced in a study of blood T cell repertoires in COVID-19. Only in-frame clones appear in the TCRdb table, and some are missing; sequencing was by immunoSEQ multiplex PCR. The sample includes approximately 170,000 clones, roughly 85% of them seen just once. What was sequenced was PBMCs or T cells enriched from blood (not recorded which). The receptor set was obtained from a woman under 30 who had recovered from COVID-19.

In its sample, this clone was seen once. The J gene is TRBJ1-1, the V gene TRBV7-9, with D unresolved. Trimming removed 3 bases at V and 8 bases at J, with 10 bases between. In germline, CDR1 is SEHNR, CDR2 FQNEAQ (reference sequence). The CDR3 is 12 residues long. As DNA, the CDR3 is TGTGCCAGCAGCTTGACCGAGACAGAAGCTTTCTTT. This codes for CASSLTETEAFF.

This rearrangement joins TRBV7-2 to TRBJ2-1; 9 bases are a match to TRBD2. The CDR3 is made up of 17 amino acids. CDR1 and CDR2 (germline): SGHTA, FQGNSA. V dropped 1 base and J dropped 2; count of bases not matched to a gene: 6. This CDR3 is CASSLDSGGGAYNEQFF. DNA of the CDR3: TGTGCCAGCAGCTTAGACTCTGGCGGGGGGGCCTACAATGAGCAGTTCTTC.

The genes are TRBV10-3 and TRBJ2-3, with TRBD2 identical over 15 bases. The CDR3 runs 18 residues. Trimming at V came to 6 bases and at J to 0 bases, leaving 7 bases not matched to a gene. The germline V gene has CDR1 ENHRY and CDR2 SYGVKD. The CDR3: CAISPGLAGGPSTDTQYF. The CDR3 region has the DNA TGTGCCATCAGCCCGGGACTAGCGGGAGGCCCTAGCACAGATACGCAGTATTTT.

DNA for the CDR3: TGTGCCAGCAGCCAGGATCGACTAGCGGGAGGGCCAGTCACCGGGGAGCTGTTTTTT. Translation: CASSQDRLAGGPVTGELFF. V and J are TRBV3-1 (or the pseudogene TRBV3-2) and TRBJ2-2, with 14 bases aligning to TRBD2. Germline V gives CDR1 LGHDT, CDR2 YNNKEL (reference sequence). V shed 3 bases and J 4 bases; nucleotides not matched to a gene: 10. The CDR3 has 19 amino acids.

CDR3 DNA sequence: TGCGCCAGCAGGCACCCAGGGTCCCCCACAGATACGCAGTATTTT. Translating it yields CASRHPGSPTDTQYF. The V call is TRBV10-2, the J call TRBJ2-3; possible D gene TRBD1, 5 bases. This CDR3 has 15 residues. Germline CDR1 is WSHSY and CDR2 is SAAADI. V was shortened by 6 bases and J by 2 bases, with 15 bases between the two germline ends.

Points on this clone: Other DNA sequences in this specimen translate into the identical CDR3. The chain has TRBV4-3 and TRBJ2-5, with D unclear. The germline gives CDR1 LGHNA, CDR2 YSLEER. The length of the CDR3 is 13 residues. V dropped 0 bases and J dropped 4 bases, with 6 bases sitting between them. The DNA for the CDR3 is TGCGCCAGCAGCCAAGATAGGAGAGAGACCCAGTACTTC. Its translation is CASSQDRRETQYF.

This sequence joins TRBV27 and TRBJ2-7; 10 bases are shared with TRBD1. Looked up from germline, CDR1 is MNHEY and CDR2 is SMNVEV (reference sequence). The CDR3 spans 17 residues. V trimming: 3 bases; J trimming: 7 bases; junction bases outside the gene matches: 15. Here the CDR3 reads CASSFRLTGTGAFEQYF. For the CDR3, the DNA is TGTGCCAGCAGTTTTCGACTAACCGGGACAGGGGCTTTTGAGCAGTACTTC.

The V call is TRBV2, the J call TRBJ2-2, with 7 positions matching TRBD1. Germline values: CDR1 SNHLY, CDR2 FYNNEI. This CDR3 contains 12 residues. The J segment lost 8 bases and the V segment lost 6 bases, leaving 3 bases of the junction unmatched. Here the CDR3 reads CASSLQGGELFF. The CDR3, as DNA: TGTGCCAGCAGCCTACAGGGGGGGGAGCTGTTTTTT.

The chain joins TRBV9 to TRBJ2-3, with 15 bases fitting TRBD2. V dropped 3 bases and J dropped 0; count of bases not matched to a gene: 5. The CDR3 totals 18 residues. Looked up from germline, CDR1 is SGDLS and CDR2 is YYNGEE. The CDR3 protein is CASSAGLAGGPSTDTQYF. The CDR3, as DNA: TGTGCCAGCAGCGCCGGACTAGCGGGAGGGCCTAGCACAGATACGCAGTATTTT.

The gene calls are TRBV6-2 or TRBV6-3 and TRBJ2-7; TRBD2 is a possible D gene (6 bases). Germline loops: CDR1 MNHEY, CDR2 SVGEGT. CDR3 size: 12 residues. The V end was cut by 5 bases, the J end by 6 bases, with 11 bases between. The DNA for the CDR3 is TGTGCCAGCAGTGGGACTTACTTCGAGCAGTACTTC. As protein: CASSGTYFEQYF.

The chain carries TRBV28 and TRBJ1-5; no clear D. V was trimmed by 7 bases and J by 5 bases, leaving 15 bases between them. CDR1 MDHEN and CDR2 SYDVKM come from the germline V gene. The CDR3 loop spans 14 amino acids. CDR3 nucleotides: TGTGCCAGCATATCCCCAGAACGATATCAGCCCCAGCATTTT. It yields the protein CASISPERYQPQHF.

The V gene is TRBV3-1 (or the pseudogene TRBV3-2), the J gene TRBJ2-1; TRBD2 matches at 13 bases. J gave up 5 bases and V 4 bases, and 5 bases lay outside the gene matches. The CDR3 contains 16 residues. CDR1 and CDR2 (germline): LGHDT, YNNKEL (reference sequence). In DNA form, the CDR3 reads TGTGCCAGCAGCCGAGGACTAGCGGGGGCAAACAATGAGCAGTTCTTC. The encoded protein is CASSRGLAGANNEQFF.

The J gene is TRBJ1-1, the V gene TRBV19; D not certain. The V gene's germline CDR1 is LNHDA and CDR2 SQIVND (reference sequence). CDR3 size: 13 residues. Trimming stripped 11 bases from V and 9 bases from J, with 22 bases between. The CDR3 DNA reads as TGTGCCGGTCGGCGGGGTGGCTTTTCCCAAGCTTTCTTT. It specifies CAGRRGGFSQAFF.

This rearrangement joins TRBV18 to TRBJ2-1; D remains unclear. In germline, CDR1 is KGHSH, CDR2 LQKENI. The germline V and J ends were trimmed by 3 bases and 6 bases, with 6 bases remaining between them. This CDR3 region has 12 residues. The CDR3 is CASSPKSNEQFF. For the CDR3, the DNA is TGTGCCAGCTCACCTAAGAGCAATGAGCAGTTCTTC.

The genes are TRBV28 and TRBJ2-5; 10 bases line up with TRBD2. Germline CDR1 reads MDHEN; CDR2 reads SYDVKM. The CDR3 totals 15 residues. V shed 5 bases, J shed 0 bases, and the junction held 3 bases outside the gene matches. The CDR3 sequence is CASSKLAGNQETQYF. For the CDR3, the DNA is TGTGCCAGCAGTAAACTAGCGGGGAACCAAGAGACCCAGTACTTC. Full variable domain (remainder filled in from reference TRBV28 and TRBJ2-5): DVKVTQSSRYLVKRTGEKVFLECVQDMDHENMFWYRQDPGLGLRLIYFSYDVKMKEKGDIPEGYSVSREKKERFSLILESASTNQTSMYLCASSKLAGNQETQYFGPGTRLLVL.

The chain employs TRBV5-1 and TRBJ2-7; TRBD1 agrees at 9 bases. CDR1 and CDR2 (germline): SGHRS, YFSETQ. This CDR3 is built from 15 residues. J gave up 3 bases and V 1 base, and 5 bases lay outside the gene matches. CDR3 residues: CASSLSGQGNYEQYF. In nucleotides, the CDR3 is TGCGCCAGCAGCTTGTCAGGACAGGGGAACTACGAGCAGTACTTC.

This rearrangement joins TRBV5-1 to TRBJ2-7; the match to TRBD2 covers 11 bases. Per the germline V gene, CDR1 is SGHRS and CDR2 is YFSETQ. The CDR3 contains 15 residues. The J segment lost 0 bases and the V segment lost 4 bases, leaving 3 bases of the junction unmatched. The CDR3, as DNA: TGCGCCAGCAGCGCACTAGCGGGGGACTCCTACGAGCAGTACTTC. Encoded protein: CASSALAGDSYEQYF. The whole variable domain, filled in from reference TRBV5-1 and TRBJ2-7, reads KAGVTQTPRYLIKTRGQQVTLSCSPISGHRSVSWYQQTPGQGLQFLFEYFSETQRNKGNFPGRFSGRQFSNSRSEMNVSTLELGDSALYLCASSALAGDSYEQYFGPGTRLTVT.

The V call is TRBV28, the J call TRBJ2-3, with 9 bases lining up with TRBD2. Germline V lookup: CDR1 MDHEN, CDR2 SYDVKM. This CDR3 comprises 15 residues. The trim removed 5 bases at V and 4 bases at J, leaving 7 bases unmatched. CDR3 loop: CASSIPTSGPDTQYF. For the CDR3, the DNA is TGTGCCAGCAGTATACCGACTAGCGGCCCAGATACGCAGTATTTT. Supplemented by reference TRBV28 and TRBJ2-3, the full variable domain reads DVKVTQSSRYLVKRTGEKVFLECVQDMDHENMFWYRQDPGLGLRLIYFSYDVKMKEKGDIPEGYSVSREKKERFSLILESASTNQTSMYLCASSIPTSGPDTQYFGPGTRLTVL.

J is TRBJ2-1 and V is TRBV2; TRBD2 matches at 9 bases. The CDR3 is 16 amino acids. J lost 2 bases, V lost 3 bases, and 5 bases had no gene match. Per the germline V gene, CDR1 is SNHLY and CDR2 is FYNNEI. CDR3 bases: TGTGCCAGCAGTGATCGGACTAGCGAGACCTACAATGAGCAGTTCTTC. It translates to CASSDRTSETYNEQFF.

As DNA, the CDR3 is TGCGCCAGCAGCCTCATGCCTAGCGGGGGGGCTAGCGAGCAGTTCTTC. Amino acids: CASSLMPSGGASEQFF. This chain links TRBV4-1 with TRBJ2-1; 12 bases are a match to TRBD2. There are 16 residues in the CDR3. Losses at the gene ends were 4 bases for V and 10 bases for J; bases not matched to a gene: 11. Per germline, CDR1 MGHRA and CDR2 YSYEKL.

The chain has TRBV7-9 and TRBJ2-2, with 7 bases identical to TRBD1. Trimming removed 5 bases from V and 6 bases from J; junction bases left unmatched: 6. CDR1 SEHNR and CDR2 FQNEAQ come from the germline V gene (reference sequence). The CDR3 loop spans 14 amino acids. This CDR3 reads CASSGYQGAGELFF. In DNA, the CDR3 is TGTGCCAGCAGCGGGTACCAGGGGGCCGGGGAGCTGTTTTTT.

The rearrangement uses TRBV19 and TRBJ2-6, with no clear D. Germline V gene data show CDR1 as LNHDA and CDR2 as SQIVND (reference sequence). The CDR3 length is 17 residues. V was clipped by 4 bases and J by 3 bases, with 16 bases between them. CDR3 amino acids: CASSNTPGRIGANVLTF. CDR3 DNA sequence: TGTGCCAGTAGTAATACCCCCGGCAGGATTGGGGCCAACGTCCTGACTTTC.

The V call is TRBV5-4, the J call TRBJ2-6; TRBD1 aligns across 7 bases. The V gene's germline CDR1 is SGHNT and CDR2 YYREEE (reference sequence). The length of the CDR3 is 16 residues. Trimming took 5 bases from V and 0 from J; bases not matched to a gene: 5. CDR3 loop: CASREGGRSGANVLTF. Written as DNA, the CDR3 is TGTGCCAGCAGGGAAGGGGGCCGCTCTGGGGCCAACGTCCTGACTTTC.

The CDR3 loop is CASSAPTSGSRLDDEQFF. In nucleotides, the CDR3 is TGTGCCAGCAGCGCGCCGACTAGCGGGAGTAGGTTAGATGATGAGCAGTTCTTC. This chain links TRBV9 with TRBJ2-1; 12 positions match TRBD2. The CDR3 sequence is 18 residues long. Per the germline V gene, CDR1 is SGDLS and CDR2 is YYNGEE. J gave up 8 bases and V 3 bases, and 15 bases lay outside the gene matches.